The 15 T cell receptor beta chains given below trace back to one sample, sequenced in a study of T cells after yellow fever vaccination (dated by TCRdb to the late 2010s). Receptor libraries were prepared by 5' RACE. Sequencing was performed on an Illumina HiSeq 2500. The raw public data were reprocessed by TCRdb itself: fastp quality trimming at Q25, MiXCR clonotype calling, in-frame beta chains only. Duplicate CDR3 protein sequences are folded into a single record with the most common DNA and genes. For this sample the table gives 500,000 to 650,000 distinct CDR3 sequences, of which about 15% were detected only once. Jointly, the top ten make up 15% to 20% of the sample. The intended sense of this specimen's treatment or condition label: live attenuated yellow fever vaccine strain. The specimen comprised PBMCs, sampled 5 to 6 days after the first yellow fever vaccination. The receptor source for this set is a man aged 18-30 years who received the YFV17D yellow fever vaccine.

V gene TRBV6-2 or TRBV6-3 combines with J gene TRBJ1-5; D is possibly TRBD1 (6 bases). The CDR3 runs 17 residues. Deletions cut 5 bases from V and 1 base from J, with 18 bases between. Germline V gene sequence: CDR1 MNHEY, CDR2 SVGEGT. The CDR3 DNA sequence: TGTGCCAGCAGTCCCCTTGGACGGGGGGCGAGCAATCAGCCCCAGCATTTT. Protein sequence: CASSPLGRGASNQPQHF.

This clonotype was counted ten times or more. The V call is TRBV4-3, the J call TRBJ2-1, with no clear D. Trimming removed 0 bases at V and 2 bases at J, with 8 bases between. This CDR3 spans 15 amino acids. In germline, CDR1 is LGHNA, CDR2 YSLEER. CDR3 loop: CASSQEAVTYNEQFF. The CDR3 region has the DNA TGCGCCAGCAGCCAAGAGGCAGTTACCTACAATGAGCAGTTCTTC.

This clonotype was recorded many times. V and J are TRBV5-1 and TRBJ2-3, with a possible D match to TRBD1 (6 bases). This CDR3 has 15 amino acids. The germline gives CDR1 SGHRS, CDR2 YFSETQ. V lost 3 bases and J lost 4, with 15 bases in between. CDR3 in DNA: TGCGCCAGCAGCTCTGGAGGCAGGGGACCAGATACGCAGTATTTT. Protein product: CASSSGGRGPDTQYF.

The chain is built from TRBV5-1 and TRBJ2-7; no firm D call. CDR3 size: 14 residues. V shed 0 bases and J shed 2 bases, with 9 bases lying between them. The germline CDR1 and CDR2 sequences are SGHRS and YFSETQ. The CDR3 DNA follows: TGCGCCAGCAGCTTGGTTCAGGCCACCTACGAGCAGTACTTC. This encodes CASSLVQATYEQYF.

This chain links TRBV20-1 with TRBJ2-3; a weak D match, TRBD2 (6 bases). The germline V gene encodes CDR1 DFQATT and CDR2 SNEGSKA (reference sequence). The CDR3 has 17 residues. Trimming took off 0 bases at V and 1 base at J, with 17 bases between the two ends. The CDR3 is CSARDPRGSGRTDTQYF. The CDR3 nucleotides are TGCAGTGCTAGAGATCCCCGGGGTAGCGGTCGCACAGATACGCAGTATTTT.

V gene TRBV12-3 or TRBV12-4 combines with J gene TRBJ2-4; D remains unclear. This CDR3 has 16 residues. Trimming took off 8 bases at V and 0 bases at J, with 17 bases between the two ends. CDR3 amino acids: CASGPSYSGAKNIQYF. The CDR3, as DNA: TGTGCCAGCGGTCCTTCGTATTCCGGAGCCAAAAACATTCAGTACTTC.

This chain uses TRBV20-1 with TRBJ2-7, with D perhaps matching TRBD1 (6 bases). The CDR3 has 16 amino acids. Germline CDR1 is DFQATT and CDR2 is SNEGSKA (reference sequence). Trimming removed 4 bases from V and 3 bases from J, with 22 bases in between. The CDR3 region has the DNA TGCAGTGCTAATTCTTACAGGGCAGCGAGGGACTACGAGCAGTACTTC. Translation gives CSANSYRAARDYEQYF.

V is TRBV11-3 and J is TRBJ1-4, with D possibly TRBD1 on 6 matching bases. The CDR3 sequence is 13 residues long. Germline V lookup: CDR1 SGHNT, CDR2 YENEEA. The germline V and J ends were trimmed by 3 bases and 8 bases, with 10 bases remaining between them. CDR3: CASSFYRDEKLFF. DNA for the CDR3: TGTGCCAGCAGCTTTTACAGGGACGAAAAACTGTTTTTT.

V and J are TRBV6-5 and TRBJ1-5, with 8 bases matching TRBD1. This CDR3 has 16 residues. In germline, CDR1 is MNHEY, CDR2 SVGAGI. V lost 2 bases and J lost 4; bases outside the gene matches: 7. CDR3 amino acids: CASSYRDRPTNQPQHF. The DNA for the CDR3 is TGTGCCAGCAGTTACCGGGACAGGCCGACAAATCAGCCCCAGCATTTT.

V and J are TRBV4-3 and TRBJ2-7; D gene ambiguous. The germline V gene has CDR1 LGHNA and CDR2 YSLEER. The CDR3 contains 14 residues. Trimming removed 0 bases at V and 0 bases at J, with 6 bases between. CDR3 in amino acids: CASSQEPLSYEQYF. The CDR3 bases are TGCGCCAGCAGCCAAGAGCCCCTCTCCTACGAGCAGTACTTC.

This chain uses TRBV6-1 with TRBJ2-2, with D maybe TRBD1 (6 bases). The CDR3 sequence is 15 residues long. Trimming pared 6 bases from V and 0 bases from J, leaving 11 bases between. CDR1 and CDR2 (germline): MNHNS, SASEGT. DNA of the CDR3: TGTGCCAGCAGGGGAAGGGGGACGAACACCGGGGAGCTGTTTTTT. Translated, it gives CASRGRGTNTGELFF.

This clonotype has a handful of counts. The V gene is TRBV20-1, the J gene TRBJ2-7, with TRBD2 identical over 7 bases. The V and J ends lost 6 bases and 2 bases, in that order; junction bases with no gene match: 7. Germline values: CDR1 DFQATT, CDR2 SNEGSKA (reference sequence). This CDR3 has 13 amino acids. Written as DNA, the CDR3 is TGCAGTGCCAGGCTAGCGGAGACCTACGAGCAGTACTTC. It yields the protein CSARLAETYEQYF.

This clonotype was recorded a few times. CDR3 region: CASSNKRDYGYTF. The CDR3 DNA is TGTGCCAGCAGCAACAAGCGAGACTATGGCTACACCTTC. The rearrangement links TRBV5-4 to TRBJ1-2; D remains ambiguous. Trimming cost V 4 bases and J 3 bases, with 10 bases left between them. Germline assignment: CDR1 SGHNT and CDR2 YYREEE (reference sequence). The CDR3 consists of 13 residues.

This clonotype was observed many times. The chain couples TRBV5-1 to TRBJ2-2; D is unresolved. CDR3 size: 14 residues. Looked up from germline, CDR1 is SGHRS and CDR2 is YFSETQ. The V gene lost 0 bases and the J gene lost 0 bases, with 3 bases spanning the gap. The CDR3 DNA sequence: TGCGCCAGCAGCTTGGAAGCGAACACCGGGGAGCTGTTTTTT. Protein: CASSLEANTGELFF.

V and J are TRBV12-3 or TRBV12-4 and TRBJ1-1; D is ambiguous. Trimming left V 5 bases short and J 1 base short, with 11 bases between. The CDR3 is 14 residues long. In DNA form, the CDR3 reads TGTGCCAGCAGTGACCAGGTGACGAACACTGAAGCTTTCTTT. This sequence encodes CASSDQVTNTEAFF.